This TCR beta chain came from a study of identical twins (dated by TCRdb to about 2016). Study-level background: To test whether fetal clonotypes persist, this study deep-sequenced TCR alpha and beta repertoires from monozygotic twins, from unrelated adults of various ages, and from cord blood. To rule out contamination, replicate twin experiments were performed at different times with different library preparation protocols. Overall study outcomes, separate from this receptor: Abundant cord blood beta clonotypes carried fewer insertions; young adult naive repertoires showed a weaker similar trend, while memory repertoires showed none. In monozygotic twins, out-of-frame TCR alpha sharing was systematically underestimated by recombination models, although the models agreed with sharing between unrelated individuals. In beta out-of-frame sequences, excess twin sharing was weaker, because having fewer shared sequences lowered the signal-to-noise ratio. Out-of-frame TCR alpha sequences shared between twins showed an excess of low generation-probability sequences compared with coincidental sharing between unrelated individuals. Zero-insertion analyses could be partly confounded by invariant T cells such as MAIT and iNKT, though diverse VJ usage argued against such confounding for most clonotypes. Because the same donors could not be followed over many years, conclusions were based on cross-sectional statistical analysis.

Only healthy Caucasian donors were included. The twin cohort consisted of three pairs of female monozygotic twins, all aged about 18 to 29 years. Positive isolation kits from Invitrogen were used to isolate CD4+ and CD8+ T cell populations. The germline V gene specifies SNHLY as CDR1 and FYNNEI as CDR2. V and J lose 10 bases and 7 bases, and a span of 23 bases separates them. Including the terminal cysteine and phenylalanine, the CDR3 comprises 15 residues. The retained sequence is limited to the CDR3, 45 bases, with the frame set at the first base. A note on this clonotype: No antigen is known for it. Per-nucleotide qualities are absent, and no much larger clonotype sits a single base away.

Libraries were made using 5' RACE. The reads were generated on an Illumina HiSeq 2000. Template switching introduced a universal primer binding site; the final cDNA contained a unique molecular identifier, enabling accurate counting of TCR cDNA molecules. First-strand cDNA for TCR alpha and beta chains was synthesized from specific primers in the conserved constant-segment region. To control for contamination, every cDNA library carried two barcodes: a SMART-Mk sample barcode plus Illumina barcodes. TruSeq adapter sequences and Illumina sample barcodes were added in two successive PCR steps. TCR alpha and beta cDNA libraries were sequenced on the Illumina HiSeq platform with custom primers. The authors' analysis ran thus. Raw reads were processed with MiGEC to extract unique molecular identifiers, and MiXCR was used to determine CDR3 positions. Recombination models were inferred per individual with the repgenHMM and IGoR tools using an EM algorithm. The tcR package in R was used for shared clonotype analysis, with sharing normalized by the product of cloneset sizes. To study raw recombination without the effects of thymic and clonal selection, out-of-frame nonproductive sequences were analyzed. The public reads were reanalyzed by TCRdb: fastp trimming at Q25, MiXCR alignment, in-frame beta chains only. For every CDR3 protein sequence, its rows merge into one entry that carries the most common genes and DNA. TCRdb's processing, not the study's, gives the V and J calls here. The sample table lists some 570,000 distinct CDR3 sequences, about 22% of them with a count of one. The ten most abundant clones make up 0.45% to 0.5% of the sample.

These data also featured in a second study, about yellow fever vaccine responses in identical twins. That second report states: According to the authors, the vaccine-induced T cell response in identical twins seemed to be partly convergent and partly specific to each individual. In the study, vaccine-responding T cell clones were precisely tracked in identical twins.

The rearranged chain carries TRBV2 and TRBJ2-1; matching of 6 bases hints at TRBD1 as the D gene. This sequence originates from a woman aged 18-30 years in good health. The material sequenced was CD4+ T cells sorted from blood. CDR3 protein: CATVEWLQGGNEQFF. The base sequence is TGTGCCACAGTTGAGTGGCTACAGGGTGGAAATGAGCAGTTCTTC.